The present TCR beta chain was sequenced within a study of T cell responses to AZD1222 COVID-19 vaccine. Points from the study as a whole: White British ancestry dominated among donors, who included more females, and clonal diversity was possibly underestimated. Among AZD1222 vaccinees, only 5 to 7 were seropositive at baseline. Following two doses of AZD1222, Spike-specific TCR breadth and depth rose.

Concerning this clone itself: Antigen unknown.

TCRdb keeps only in-frame clones here, not all; method: immunoSEQ multiplex PCR. The sample has just over 80,000 clones, 85% to 90% seen once. The material was peripheral blood, obtained on day 0 of AZD1222 vaccination. This receptor was identified in an adult in good health.

Here the CDR3 DNA reads TGTGCCAGCAGGAGCGGGGACAACTTGAACACTGAAGCTTTCTTT. Its translation is CASRSGDNLNTEAFF. This rearrangement joins TRBV6-5 to TRBJ1-1, with TRBD1 as a possible D gene (6 bases). This CDR3 has 15 amino acids. The V gene's germline CDR1 is MNHEY and CDR2 SVGAGI. Trimming removed 6 bases from V and 0 bases from J, with 14 bases in between.